This TCR beta chain was found in a study of OX40 agonist ivuxolimab in advanced cancers. The repertoire was sequenced with immunoSEQ multiplex PCR; TCRdb's copy has only in-frame clones and lacks some. The repertoire consists of approximately 35,000 clones, with roughly 80% occurring once and the leading ten covering approximately 11%. Trimming cost V 5 bases and J 6 bases; bases outside gene matches: 11. Looked up from germline, CDR1 is MGHRA and CDR2 is YSYEKL. The CDR3 sequence is 15 residues long. Sequences were derived from CD4+ or CD8+ T cells sorted from blood, sampled in a trial of the OX40 agonist ivuxolimab. This rearrangement joins TRBV4-1 to TRBJ2-7; 9 bases are shared with TRBD1. This clonotype was obtained from an adult with an advanced solid tumor such as melanoma, head and neck, liver or kidney cancer. The DNA for the CDR3 is TGCGCCAGCAGCTCCAGGGACAGGGAAAATGGCGAGCAGTACTTC. Its translation: CASSSRDRENGEQYF.